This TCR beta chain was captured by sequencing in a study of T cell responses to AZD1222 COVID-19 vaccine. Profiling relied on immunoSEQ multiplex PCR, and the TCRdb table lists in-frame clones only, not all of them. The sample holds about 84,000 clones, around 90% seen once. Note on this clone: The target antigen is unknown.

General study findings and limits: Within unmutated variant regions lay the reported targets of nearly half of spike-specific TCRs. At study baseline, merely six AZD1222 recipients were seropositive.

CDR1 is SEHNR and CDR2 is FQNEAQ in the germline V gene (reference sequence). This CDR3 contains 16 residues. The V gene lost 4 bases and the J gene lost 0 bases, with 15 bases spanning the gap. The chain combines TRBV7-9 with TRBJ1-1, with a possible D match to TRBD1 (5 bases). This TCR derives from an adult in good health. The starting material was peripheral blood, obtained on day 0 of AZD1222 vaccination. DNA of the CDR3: TGTGCCAGCAGCTACGGGTCAGGGATGCTGAACACTGAAGCTTTCTTT. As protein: CASSYGSGMLNTEAFF.